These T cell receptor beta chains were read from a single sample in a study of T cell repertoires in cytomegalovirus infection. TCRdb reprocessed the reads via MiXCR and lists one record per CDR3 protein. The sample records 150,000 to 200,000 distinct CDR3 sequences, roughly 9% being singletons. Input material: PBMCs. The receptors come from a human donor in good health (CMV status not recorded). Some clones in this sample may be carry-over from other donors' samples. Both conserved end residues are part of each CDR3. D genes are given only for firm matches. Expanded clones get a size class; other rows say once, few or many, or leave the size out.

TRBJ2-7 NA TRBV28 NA CASSRSDTRIYEQYF TGTGCCAGCAGTAGATCGGACACGAGGATCTACGAGCAGTACTTC
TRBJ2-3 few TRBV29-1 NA CSATLGERTGTQYF TGCAGCGCCACTCTGGGGGAAAGAACGGGTACGCAGTATTTT
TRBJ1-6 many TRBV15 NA CATSGGKGALHF TGTGCCACCAGCGGCGGGAAAGGAGCCCTCCACTTT
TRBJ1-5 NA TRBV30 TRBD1 CAWSAGQRQPQHF TGTGCCTGGAGTGCGGGACAGCGACAGCCCCAGCATTTT
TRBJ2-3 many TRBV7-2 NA CASSLAGLTTDTQYF TGTGCCAGCAGCTTAGCGGGATTGACCACAGATACGCAGTATTTT
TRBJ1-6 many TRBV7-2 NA CASSPSRSYNSPLHF TGTGCCAGCAGCCCAAGTCGCTCCTATAATTCACCCCTCCACTTT
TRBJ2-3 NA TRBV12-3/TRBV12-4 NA CASSLNLGGEFTDTQYF TGTGCCAGCAGTTTAAATCTAGGCGGGGAGTTCACAGATACGCAGTATTTT
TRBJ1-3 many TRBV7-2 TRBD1 CASSGRPDRGSGNTIYF TGTGCCAGCAGCGGCCGACCGGACAGGGGCTCTGGAAACACCATATATTTT
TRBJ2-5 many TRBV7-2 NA CASSSTPLETQYF TGTGCCAGCAGCTCCACCCCCCTAGAGACCCAGTACTTC
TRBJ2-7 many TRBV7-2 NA CASSLGGRNPYEQYF TGTGCCAGCAGCTTAGGGGGTCGCAATCCCTACGAGCAGTACTTC
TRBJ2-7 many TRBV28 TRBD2 CASKYSGRANEQYF TGTGCCAGCAAGTATAGCGGGAGGGCCAATGAGCAGTACTTC
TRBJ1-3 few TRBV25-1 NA CASSPLRGGTSGNTIYF TGTGCCAGCAGTCCCCTCAGGGGAGGAACCTCTGGAAACACCATATATTTT
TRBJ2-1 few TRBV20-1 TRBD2 CSASSETSLSNEQFF TGCAGTGCTAGTTCCGAGACTAGCCTTTCCAATGAGCAGTTCTTC
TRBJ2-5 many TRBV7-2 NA CASSLGGRETQYF TGTGCCAGCAGCTTAGGTGGACGAGAGACCCAGTACTTC
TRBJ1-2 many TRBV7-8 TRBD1 CASSLQTRGDDYGYTF TGTGCCAGCAGCTTGCAAACCAGGGGGGATGACTATGGCTACACCTTC
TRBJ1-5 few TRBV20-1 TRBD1 CSARVLGQGGQPQHF TGCAGTGCTAGAGTCCTTGGACAGGGAGGCCAGCCCCAGCATTTT
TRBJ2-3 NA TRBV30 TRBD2 CAWSVTSGTSSRTDTQYF TGTGCCTGGAGTGTAACTTCCGGGACTAGCTCTCGCACAGATACGCAGTATTTT
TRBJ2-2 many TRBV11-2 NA CASSPASAPELFF TGTGCCAGCAGCCCAGCTAGCGCCCCGGAGCTGTTTTTT
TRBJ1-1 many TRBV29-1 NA CSVAVGRRNTEAFF TGCAGCGTTGCAGTCGGCAGGAGGAACACTGAAGCTTTCTTT
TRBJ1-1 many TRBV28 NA CASSLRSEAFF TGTGCCAGCAGCCTCAGGAGTGAAGCTTTCTTT
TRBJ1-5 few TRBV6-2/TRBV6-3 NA CASSYPRDSNQPQHF TGTGCCAGCAGTTACCCCCGGGACAGCAATCAGCCCCAGCATTTT
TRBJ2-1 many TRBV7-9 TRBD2 CASSTLAVAYNEQFF TGTGCCAGCAGCACTCTAGCGGTCGCCTACAATGAGCAGTTCTTC
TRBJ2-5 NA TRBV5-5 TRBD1 CASSRGLPGQQETQYF TGTGCCAGCAGCCGCGGGCTTCCGGGACAGCAAGAGACCCAGTACTTC
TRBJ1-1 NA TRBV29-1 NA CSVGASWGTEAFF TGCAGCGTTGGGGCCTCTTGGGGCACTGAAGCTTTCTTT
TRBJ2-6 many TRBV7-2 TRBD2 CASGLAGVVGANVLTF TGTGCCTCAGGACTAGCGGGAGTGGTTGGGGCCAACGTCCTGACTTTC
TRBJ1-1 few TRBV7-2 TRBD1 CASSRSGTGNTEAFF TGTGCCAGCAGCCGGTCCGGGACAGGGAACACTGAAGCTTTCTTT
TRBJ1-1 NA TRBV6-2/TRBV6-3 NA CASRKRLAGYTEAFF TGTGCCAGCAGGAAAAGGTTAGCGGGCTACACTGAAGCTTTCTTT
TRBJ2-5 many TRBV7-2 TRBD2 CASSFPLAGGEAETQYF TGTGCCAGCAGTTTCCCCCTAGCGGGGGGTGAGGCTGAGACCCAGTACTTC
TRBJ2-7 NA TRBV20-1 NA CSARLSYEQYF TGCAGTGCCAGACTCTCCTACGAGCAGTACTTC